Here is one T cell receptor (beta chain) with its context. This clone has just one count. No cognate antigen has been identified for it. It has no much larger one-base neighbor in the sample; base qualities were not kept. The cohort consisted of 600 to 750 healthy bone marrow donors. Cohort members were all nominally healthy when sampled, although unrecorded immune exposures were likely present. The donor was CMV seronegative and belonged to the group of over 300 seronegative cohort members. Each donor provided a peripheral blood sample, and peripheral blood mononuclear cells were used for TCR beta sequencing. The Qiagen DNeasy Blood Extraction Kit was used to extract genomic DNA from the blood cell samples. The sample belongs to a study of cytomegalovirus exposure and HLA in healthy donors (dated by TCRdb to about 2017). For the study in its entirety: An earlier analysis of roughly 500 of the donors reported 250 to 300 Gb of sequence data and around 100 million unique TCR beta sequences obtained from roughly 170 million T cells. The number of donors typed differed by locus, with 629-630 for A, B, C, DRB1 and DQB1, around 520 for DQA1, about 610 for DPA1, and 472 for DPB1. Every discovery cohort repertoire had been produced on one sequencing platform. Of the 350 to 450 genotyped donors, 65% to 90% fell in the genetic ancestry cluster associated with self-reported Caucasian donors. HLA typing covered class I and class II loci at four-digit resolution. An earlier analysis of nearly 600 of the donors applied high-throughput TCR beta sequencing to assess whether each TCR beta V gene segment acted as functional or pseudogenic. The study used immunosequencing to profile the T cell repertoires of approximately 640 subjects and linked those repertoires to cytomegalovirus serostatus. The study combined high-throughput TCR immunosequencing, statistical association of individual TCRs with disease status, and machine learning to predict cytomegalovirus infection status. Across some 400 genotyped donors of the cohort, an average of about 240,000 unique TCR beta nucleotide sequences per donor were sequenced, and around 20% of those sequences were non-productive. Around 320 gigabases of sequencing data and approximately 85 million unique TCR sequences were included in an early release covering around 650 HLA-typed donors. To study patterns of TCR occurrence, a later analysis re-analyzed previously published TCR beta repertoires from around 670 donors and added high-resolution HLA genotyping. The study aimed to test whether cataloging public T cell receptors could reveal signatures of past pathogen exposure. The later analysis used no new phenotypic data to find candidate immune exposures, relying instead on TCR beta sequences and their occurrence across donors. Alongside the repertoire data, information on donor age, sex, ethnicity and CMV serostatus was compiled. In addition to the first cohort of roughly 670 subjects, a separate validation cohort of about 120 different subjects was used. Several DR-DQ haplotypes were handled as single units for association and clustering because linkage in the cohort was strong. Genome-wide SNP genotypes for about 55% of the roughly 670 donors were used in a later genetic analysis, which treated that subset as a discovery cohort. Results and caveats for the whole study, not just this receptor: Assigning TCR associations to individual alleles was difficult when HLA alleles, especially DR and DQ, strongly co-occurred. In an earlier analysis of some 500 of the donors, most TCR beta V segments appeared in productive rearrangements about 90% or about 30% of the time, broadly matching IMGT annotations. The earlier analysis of 587 of the donors excluded about 16 rarely observed V segments, including chromosome 9 orphons, because counts were too low. Compared with the roughly 700-donor mean, donors in an Asian-associated ancestry cluster had fewer N-insertions in productive TCRs, according to a later genetic analysis. Correlated functional status among segregating V segments might be attributable to linkage disequilibrium, but an unknown experimental factor could not be ruled out. HLA typing was unavailable for some donors at each locus, so association tests used only the typed subset. Some IMGT-functional V segments, including TRBV6-2 and TRBV6-3, could not be told apart with the 87-base-pair reads, so those segments were excluded. Only TCR beta chains were sequenced in this cohort, and the absence of alpha or paired-chain data limited detectable features. A later analysis found that HLA-associated TCR beta chains were more clonally expanded and had lower generation probabilities than equally common non-associated chains. A later analysis found that most CMV-associated TCR beta chains appeared HLA-restricted, with HLA associations seemingly driven largely by CMV exposure. A further reported finding was that TCR beta sequences accurately predicted the HLA-A and HLA-B alleles for most subjects in the first cohort. The sequencing pipeline was judged likely to have produced a cluster of highly shared sequence variants as a technical artifact. For the cohort, immune exposure information was limited to CMV serostatus. A later analysis associated about 16,000 TCR beta sequences with specific HLA alleles at a false discovery rate of 0.05. A few of the identified cytomegalovirus-associated TCR beta chains were confirmed in vitro to be specific for cytomegalovirus antigens. According to the authors, the approach could potentially be generalized to other disease states and immunological phenotypes. Several of the top co-occurrence clusters appeared to be linked to parvovirus B19, influenza, CMV and Epstein-Barr virus, according to a later analysis. According to a later analysis, TCR association rates differed among HLA loci, with DRB1 alleles showing the most associated TCRs and HLA-C alleles showing the fewest. Presence/absence analyses assumed roughly uniform sequencing depth across donors, an assumption that may not hold. While some public TCRs were present in many individuals, most TCR sequences turned up only very rarely across donors. An association between a missense DCLRE1C variant and V-gene and J-gene trimming of TCR beta chains was found in a later genetic analysis and replicated in an independent cohort. The study listed approximately 160 TCR beta chains as associated with cytomegalovirus. Cytomegalovirus status was reported to be diagnosed by the classifier with high specificity and sensitivity in both the original and validation cohorts.

Via the germline V gene, CDR1 is SGHRS and CDR2 YFSETQ. V is reduced by 4 bases and J by 7 bases, leaving a spacing of 12 bases between them. Measured from the cysteine to the phenylalanine, the CDR3 is 13 residues long. Only the CDR3 part of the read is kept: 39 bases, read in frame from the first base. The receptor library was made with the immunoSEQ multiplex PCR assay. For the multiplex PCR, a mixture combining 60 forward primers for TCR Vbeta segments and 13 reverse primers for TCR Jbeta segments was used. The CDR3 region of rearranged TCR beta genes was amplified from genomic DNA by a multiplex PCR assay. On the Illumina HiSeq System, the amplified TCR beta libraries were sequenced as 87-base-pair reads. The source study handled its data this way. In a later analysis, roughly 80 million unique TCR beta chains were counted across the approximately 640 repertoires, and roughly 11 million of these chains were shared by at least two donors. Raw reads were error-corrected and collapsed into unique sequences by a nearest-neighbor algorithm in which closely related sequences were merged to remove PCR and sequencing errors. Alignment of CDR3 sequences to IMGT reference sequences was used to assign V, D and J gene segments. For a sequence to be retained, a match of at least six nucleotides to both a V gene segment and a J gene segment was required. Rearrangements were called productive when the CDR3 lacked stop codons and stayed in frame with V and J; all others were non-productive. CDR3 was defined by IMGT convention, running from the second conserved V-encoded cysteine to the conserved J-encoded phenylalanine. The earlier analysis of 500 to 650 of the donors excluded any sequence lacking an unambiguous match to a single V gene segment. In an earlier analysis of approximately 590 of the donors, a V segment was called functional when productive rearrangements were above 56.7%, and segregating when the standard deviation between donors exceeded 5%. A statistical classification framework was built to diagnose cytomegalovirus status from the catalog of TCR beta chain sequences. In a later analysis, V and J genes were assigned by comparing TCR nucleotide sequences against IMGT/GENE-DB human TR gene sequences. In a later analysis, CDR3 sequences and most-parsimonious VDJ recombination scenarios were assigned using the TCRdist pipeline. In a later analysis, every TCR beta chain was defined by the combination of its CDR3 amino acid sequence and its V-gene family, and reads without a unique V-gene family were dropped. As a way to deal with suspected cross-contamination and a sequencing artifact, a later analysis dropped roughly 600 nucleotide sequences that were highly shared and had low generation probability. For each public chain, a later analysis derived a clonal expansion index from normalized ranks of inferred template counts within each repertoire. A later analysis computed generation probabilities with a VDJ recombination model fitted to out-of-frame rearrangements, and checked the results against IGoR. Hypergeometric tests were used in a later analysis to score TCR-TCR, TCR-HLA and TCR-CMV co-occurrence, with a repertoire-size bias correction applied to the TCR pairs. A later analysis estimated false discovery rates by permuting HLA or CMV assignments 20 times. In a later analysis, co-occurring TCRs were grouped using DBSCAN, and TCRdist sequence similarity was added for clustering within HLA-allele-positive subsets. Repertoires with fewer than 30,000 or more than 120,000 public chains, plus five repertoires with anomalous nucleotide sharing, were excluded from co-occurrence clustering. This immuneACCESS table, as held by TCRdb, lists in-frame sequences with V and J called but not all clones. Of the missing ones, under half trace to an unresolved V gene in checked studies; the others have no known cause. V, J and clone size are those of that table, while D and trimming were read from the DNA. In this sample the table shows around 190,000 clones, roughly 80% of which occur a single time. The ten biggest clones cover roughly 1.5% of the sample.

This TCR was recovered from a woman between 50 and 59 years old in good health and CMV-seronegative. Recombination joined TRBV5-1 with TRBJ2-1; D gene: possibly TRBD1, on 5 matching bases. Sequencing was done on a sample of PBMCs. CDR3 region: CASSQGGKNEQFF. The nucleotides are TGCGCCAGCAGCCAGGGCGGAAAGAATGAGCAGTTCTTC.